The 27 T cell receptor beta chains in this list originate from one sample, sequenced in a study of cytomegalovirus exposure and HLA in healthy donors. Both 60 Vbeta primers and 13 Jbeta primers went into the PCR. Clones were read by immunoSEQ multiplex PCR, and TCRdb kept only the in-frame ones, dropping some. The data include fewer than 130,000 clones; the top ten clones carry around 0.59%. Source material: PBMCs. The origin of the receptors is a man aged 50 or older in good health and CMV-seronegative.

The V call is TRBV5-1, the J call TRBJ1-2; 8 bases are a match to TRBD1. This CDR3 is 14 amino acids long. J lost 8 bases, V lost 3 bases, and 9 bases had no gene match. Germline V lookup: CDR1 SGHRS, CDR2 YFSETQ. The CDR3 region has the DNA TGCGCCAGCAGCTGGAATCAGGGGGCGGGAGGCTACACCTTC. Translating it yields CASSWNQGAGGYTF.

The chain uses TRBV7-6 and TRBJ1-5; D may be TRBD1 (5 bases). This CDR3 is built from 15 residues. The V gene's germline CDR1 is SGHVS and CDR2 FNYEAQ. The V end lost 2 bases, the J end lost 1 base, and 9 bases lay between the germline ends. The CDR3 sequence is CASSLNSGSNQPQHF. The CDR3 bases are TGTGCCAGCAGCTTAAATTCAGGGAGCAATCAGCCCCAGCATTTT. Full variable domain (rest looked up from reference TRBV7-6 and TRBJ1-5): GAGVSQSPRYKVTKRGQDVALRCDPISGHVSLYWYRQALGQGPEFLTYFNYEAQQDKSGLPNDRFSAERPEGSISTLTIQRTEQRDSAMYRCASSLNSGSNQPQHFGDGTRLSIL.

The V and J genes are TRBV2 and TRBJ1-4, with D tentatively TRBD1 (6 bases). The CDR3 is 15 residues long. Trimming shortened V by 5 bases and J by 8 bases, and 18 bases separated the two germline ends. CDR1 SNHLY and CDR2 FYNNEI come from the germline V gene. This chain's CDR3 is CASSPLQGLREKLFF. The CDR3 nucleotides are TGTGCCAGCAGTCCTTTACAGGGCTTAAGGGAAAAACTGTTTTTT.

J is TRBJ2-2 and V is TRBV9; D unclear. CDR1 and CDR2 from the germline V gene are SGDLS and YYNGEE. Deletions cut 5 bases from V and 7 bases from J, with 12 bases between. This CDR3 has 13 residues. The DNA for the CDR3 is TGTGCCAGCAGTCGGTTTGGTGTCGGGGAGCTGTTTTTT. Its protein product is CASSRFGVGELFF.

The V gene is TRBV4-3, the J gene TRBJ2-2, with 11 bases that match TRBD2. The trim removed 4 bases at V and 3 bases at J, leaving 10 bases unmatched. There are 18 residues in the CDR3. The germline CDR1 and CDR2 sequences are LGHNA and YSLEER. Here the CDR3 reads CASSRQRGTSGYTGELFF. The DNA for the CDR3 is TGCGCCAGCAGCCGCCAAAGGGGGACTAGCGGTTACACCGGGGAGCTGTTTTTT.

In DNA, the CDR3 is TGCAGCGTCGGGACAGGCGTCTCCGGGGCCAACGTCCTGACTTTC. Its protein is CSVGTGVSGANVLTF. The V and J genes are TRBV29-1 and TRBJ2-6; 8 nucleotides align to TRBD1. This CDR3 region has 15 residues. Germline CDR1 SQVTM, CDR2 ANQGSEA. V dropped 6 bases and J dropped 4; count of bases not matched to a gene: 8.

The gene calls are TRBV25-1 and TRBJ2-2; 7 nucleotides agree with TRBD1. Per germline, CDR1 MGHDK and CDR2 SYGVNS. The CDR3 has 17 amino acids. The V gene end was trimmed by 3 bases and the J gene end by 8 bases; junction bases not matched to a gene: 15. CDR3 loop: CASSDARDREPRGELFF. For the CDR3, the DNA is TGTGCCAGCAGTGATGCCCGGGACAGAGAACCTAGGGGGGAGCTGTTTTTT.

The V gene is TRBV6-5, the J gene TRBJ2-3; 7 positions match TRBD2. Germline trimming cut 3 bases from V and 5 bases from J; bases unmatched to any gene: 8. CDR1 is MNHEY and CDR2 is SVGAGI in the germline V gene. This CDR3 has 15 amino acids. CDR3 amino acids: CASSYRGDPGDTQYF. CDR3 DNA sequence: TGTGCCAGCAGTTATCGGGGGGACCCCGGAGATACGCAGTATTTT.

This chain connects TRBV4-2 to TRBJ1-2; D is unclear. Trimming took 1 base from V and 4 from J, leaving 4 bases between them. Germline V gives CDR1 LGHNA, CDR2 YNFKEQ. The CDR3 sequence is 12 residues long. Here the CDR3 reads CASSQGAYGYTF. The CDR3 DNA follows: TGTGCCAGCAGCCAAGGGGCCTATGGCTACACCTTC.

The chain uses TRBV25-1 and TRBJ1-6, with 10 bases lining up with TRBD1. The V segment lost 6 bases and the J segment 10 bases; nucleotides outside the gene matches: 9. CDR3 length: 15 residues. Germline CDR1 is MGHDK and CDR2 is SYGVNS. The CDR3 nucleotides are TGTGCCAGCAGGGGAACCGGGACAGGGGTGTCACCCCTCCACTTT. It yields the protein CASRGTGTGVSPLHF.

The chain has TRBV19 and TRBJ1-5, with a weak D call TRBD1 (6 bases). The CDR3 is 15 residues long. Germline V lookup: CDR1 LNHDA, CDR2 SQIVND (reference sequence). Trimming left V 3 bases short and J 4 bases short, with 13 bases between. CDR3 DNA sequence: TGTGCCAGTAGTATGGGAACAGGGATTAATCAGCCCCAGCATTTT. Translating it yields CASSMGTGINQPQHF.

Turning to this clone: The junction does not match germline at one end; this may be a read error. The chain has TRBV7-2 and TRBJ1-5; perhaps TRBD1 as D (6 bases). Per the germline V gene, CDR1 is SGHTA and CDR2 is FQGNSA. The CDR3 sequence is 15 residues long. The CDR3 region is CASSLETGPNRPQHF. The CDR3 DNA is TGTGCCAGCAGCTTAGAGACAGGACCCAATCGGCCCCAGCATTTT.

V usage is TRBV5-1 and J usage is TRBJ2-3; TRBD2 aligns across 9 bases. The CDR3 contains 17 residues. V dropped 0 bases and J dropped 0; count of bases not matched to a gene: 5. Germline CDR1 reads SGHRS; CDR2 reads YFSETQ. In DNA, the CDR3 is TGCGCCAGCAGCTTGGGCGGGGGGGACACAAGCACAGATACGCAGTATTTT. Its protein is CASSLGGGDTSTDTQYF.

The chain links TRBV7-9 to TRBJ1-4; 10 bases map to TRBD1. The V gene's germline CDR1 is SEHNR and CDR2 FQNEAQ (reference sequence). V trimming: 5 bases; J trimming: 7 bases; junction bases outside the gene matches: 4. The CDR3 is made up of 14 amino acids. CDR3 region: CASSPTGGGEKLFF. CDR3 in DNA: TGTGCCAGCAGCCCGACAGGGGGCGGTGAAAAACTGTTTTTT.

This chain joins TRBV10-3 and TRBJ2-7; D not certain. Per the germline V gene, CDR1 is ENHRY and CDR2 is SYGVKD. There are 15 residues in the CDR3. Between the trimmed V and J ends, which lost 4 bases and 1 base, there was a span of 14 bases. CDR3 nucleotides: TGTGCCATCAGTGGCCCCGAGTCCCCATCCTACGAGCAGTACTTC. Amino acids: CAISGPESPSYEQYF.

The J gene is TRBJ2-7, the V gene TRBV7-8, with TRBD2 identical over 16 bases. Germline-derived CDR1 and CDR2 are SGHVS and FQNEAQ. J lost 2 bases, V lost 3 bases, and 10 bases had no gene match. The CDR3 extends over 19 amino acids. The CDR3 region is CASSFQRRGTSGRAYEQYF. CDR3 nucleotides: TGTGCCAGCAGCTTCCAGAGGAGAGGGACTAGCGGGAGGGCCTACGAGCAGTACTTC.

CDR3 sequence reads: CASSQPDRAAEAFF. CDR3 bases: TGCGCCAGCAGCCAACCCGACAGGGCAGCTGAAGCTTTCTTT. V usage is TRBV4-3 and J usage is TRBJ1-1; TRBD1 agrees at 7 bases. The V gene's germline CDR1 is LGHNA and CDR2 YSLEER. After removal of 2 bases from V and 6 bases from J, the junction contained 6 bases not matched to a gene. CDR3 size: 14 residues.

The chain recombines TRBV7-8 with TRBJ2-7; no clear D. Looked up from germline, CDR1 is SGHVS and CDR2 is FQNEAQ. The germline V and J ends were trimmed by 8 bases and 5 bases, with 16 bases remaining between them. The CDR3 covers 13 residues. CDR3 DNA: TGTGCCAGCGGCCGATCGCCACCCCACGAGCAGTACTTC. As protein: CASGRSPPHEQYF.

The chain joins TRBV6-6 to TRBJ2-2; D might be TRBD1 (7 bases). Looked up from germline, CDR1 is MNHNY and CDR2 is SVGAGI (reference sequence). With 6 bases removed from V and 0 bases from J, the gap between germline ends came to 11 bases. The CDR3 has 15 amino acids. In DNA, the CDR3 is TGTGCCAGCAGCCGGGGGACAGCGAACACCGGGGAGCTGTTTTTT. Protein: CASSRGTANTGELFF.

The chain joins TRBV7-9 to TRBJ2-5, with 7 nucleotides matching TRBD2. V was clipped by 2 bases and J by 6 bases; unmatched bases: 18. Looked up from germline, CDR1 is SEHNR and CDR2 is FQNEAQ (reference sequence). The CDR3 loop spans 18 amino acids. The CDR3 is CASSLSPAVGGSHQTQYF. In nucleotides, the CDR3 is TGTGCCAGCAGCTTAAGCCCCGCGGTGGGGGGGTCCCATCAGACCCAGTACTTC.

The rearrangement joins TRBV19 to TRBJ2-5, with 8 nucleotides matching TRBD1. The ends lost 6 bases at V and 4 bases at J; junction bases unmatched: 10. CDR3 size: 15 residues. Germline CDR1 is LNHDA and CDR2 is SQIVND (reference sequence). The CDR3 loop reads CASSSGQGGAETQYF. The CDR3 region has the DNA TGTGCCAGTAGCAGCGGACAGGGTGGGGCAGAGACCCAGTACTTC. Full variable domain (rest looked up from reference TRBV19 and TRBJ2-5): DGGITQSPKYLFRKEGQNVTLSCEQNLNHDAMYWYRQDPGQGLRLIYYSQIVNDFQKGDIAEGYSVSREKKESFPLTVTSAQKNPTAFYLCASSSGQGGAETQYFGPGTRLLVL.

The chain joins TRBV6-5 to TRBJ1-2; D gene uncertain. There are 12 residues in the CDR3. Deletions cut 6 bases from V and 3 bases from J, with 8 bases between. Germline V gives CDR1 MNHEY, CDR2 SVGAGI. The CDR3 reads CASRETYYGYTF. In DNA, the CDR3 is TGTGCCAGCAGAGAGACTTACTATGGCTACACCTTC.

The chain recombines TRBV9 with TRBJ2-1; 7 nucleotides match TRBD2. Per germline, CDR1 SGDLS and CDR2 YYNGEE. CDR3 length: 17 amino acids. The trim removed 4 bases at V and 6 bases at J, leaving 16 bases unmatched. CDR3 amino acids: CASSPNPGGTTPNEQFF. The DNA of the CDR3 is TGTGCCAGCAGCCCCAATCCTGGTGGGACTACCCCCAATGAGCAGTTCTTC.

This rearrangement joins TRBV7-2 to TRBJ2-7; maybe TRBD1 (5 bases). From germline, CDR1 is SGHTA and CDR2 FQGNSA. This CDR3 is 14 amino acids long. V shed 5 bases and J shed 4 bases, with 15 bases lying between them. In DNA, the CDR3 is TGTGCCAGCAGCCCGCTATTCAGGGAATACGAGCAGTACTTC. It yields the protein CASSPLFREYEQYF.

The rearrangement links TRBV7-2 to TRBJ1-1, with a weak D call TRBD1 (5 bases). CDR1 and CDR2 (germline): SGHTA, FQGNSA. The V and J ends lost 5 bases and 1 base respectively, with 8 bases between them. The CDR3 extends over 13 amino acids. CDR3 coding DNA: TGTGCCAGCAGCGGAAGGGGGAACACTGAAGCTTTCTTT. It translates to CASSGRGNTEAFF.

CDR3 coding DNA: TGTGCCAGCTCACCAGCCGAGGGGGCGGTCTATGGCTACACCTTC. Its translation: CASSPAEGAVYGYTF. The V and J genes are TRBV18 and TRBJ1-2, with TRBD1 identical over 7 bases. Trimming removed 2 bases from V and 4 bases from J; junction bases left unmatched: 7. The length of the CDR3 is 15 residues. Germline V gives CDR1 KGHSH, CDR2 LQKENI.

J is TRBJ1-5 and V is TRBV16; tentative D call: TRBD1 (6 bases). Trimming left V 7 bases short and J 7 bases short, with 14 bases between. This CDR3 has 13 residues. Germline-derived CDR1 and CDR2 are KGHSY and FQNENV. The CDR3 loop reads CASNLRGGQPQHF. The DNA for the CDR3 is TGTGCCAGCAACTTAAGGGGGGGACAGCCCCAGCATTTT.